Following are 20 T cell receptor beta chains from one sample sequenced in a study of blood T cell repertoires in COVID-19 (dated by TCRdb to about 2020). Libraries were prepared through the immunoSEQ multiplex PCR assay. Held by TCRdb, this immuneACCESS table contains in-frame sequences only and omits some clones. Under half of the omission traces to an unresolved V gene where checked; the cause of the rest is unknown. Within this sample are about 120,000 clones, with around nine tenths of them counted one time only. The ten most abundant clones make up approximately 5% of the sample. Sequencing input: peripheral blood. Receptors were obtained from a man in his fifties or sixties with COVID-19, enrolled during active disease.

V and J are TRBV30 and TRBJ2-1; 10 bases match TRBD1. Germline CDR1 reads GTSNPN; CDR2 reads SVGIG (reference sequence). The CDR3 runs to 15 residues. V gave up 0 bases and J gave up 5 bases; unmatched junction bases: 4. The CDR3 DNA follows: TGTGCCTGGAGTGTAGGGACAGGGGCCGACAATGAGCAGTTCTTC. This codes for CAWSVGTGADNEQFF.

The chain couples TRBV5-1 to TRBJ1-4; 9 bases fit TRBD1. J was trimmed by 7 bases and V by 0 bases; bases with no gene match: 1. The germline CDR1 and CDR2 sequences are SGHRS and YFSETQ. The CDR3 is made up of 14 amino acids. The DNA for the CDR3 is TGCGCCAGCAGCTTGGGGGGACAGGGTGAAAAACTGTTTTTT. This translates into CASSLGGQGEKLFF. Full variable domain (remainder filled in from reference TRBV5-1 and TRBJ1-4): KAGVTQTPRYLIKTRGQQVTLSCSPISGHRSVSWYQQTPGQGLQFLFEYFSETQRNKGNFPGRFSGRQFSNSRSEMNVSTLELGDSALYLCASSLGGQGEKLFFGSGTQLSVL.

The chain joins TRBV19 to TRBJ2-4, with D tentatively TRBD1 (6 bases). The CDR3 runs to 18 residues. Trimming took 6 bases from V and 0 from J, leaving 21 bases between them. Germline V gene sequence: CDR1 LNHDA, CDR2 SQIVND (reference sequence). The CDR3: CASSQQGGDLLAKNIQYF. CDR3 nucleotide sequence: TGTGCCAGTAGCCAACAGGGTGGGGATTTACTAGCCAAAAACATTCAGTACTTC.

The chain couples TRBV29-1 to TRBJ2-1; 9 bases are a match to TRBD1. Trimming removed 7 bases from V and 6 bases from J; junction bases left unmatched: 13. Per germline, CDR1 SQVTM and CDR2 ANQGSEA. CDR3 length equals 15 residues. CDR3 DNA: TGCAGCGATTCTCCTTGGGACAGGGTGGGCAATGAGCAGTTCTTC. Residues: CSDSPWDRVGNEQFF.

V gene TRBV7-9 combines with J gene TRBJ2-3; tentatively, D is TRBD1 (6 bases). The CDR3 covers 15 residues. The germline V gene encodes CDR1 SEHNR and CDR2 FQNEAQ (reference sequence). Trimming took off 5 bases at V and 1 base at J, with 13 bases between the two ends. The CDR3 DNA follows: TGTGCCAGCAGCCCCCCGACAGGCGGCACAGATACGCAGTATTTT. Its translation: CASSPPTGGTDTQYF.

The chain joins TRBV5-6 to TRBJ2-3; 9 nucleotides align to TRBD1. The CDR3 has 17 amino acids. CDR1 and CDR2 from the germline V gene are SGHDT and YYEEEE. V trimming: 0 bases; J trimming: 5 bases; junction bases outside the gene matches: 10. The CDR3 sequence: CASSLGAGQGRLDTQYF. CDR3 bases: TGTGCCAGCAGCTTGGGAGCGGGACAGGGAAGATTAGATACGCAGTATTTT.

The chain uses TRBV6-5 and TRBJ2-1; 9 bases match TRBD2. The junction had 2 bases not matched to a gene; V was cut back by 7 bases and J by 4 bases. The CDR3 loop spans 13 amino acids. Germline assignment: CDR1 MNHEY and CDR2 SVGAGI. This CDR3 reads CASMAGGYNEQFF. The CDR3 region has the DNA TGTGCCAGCATGGCGGGGGGGTACAATGAGCAGTTCTTC.

This clone was detected a few times. The J gene is TRBJ2-2, the V gene TRBV5-1, with D perhaps TRBD2 (5 bases). Looked up from germline, CDR1 is SGHRS and CDR2 is YFSETQ. Trimming removed 0 bases from V and 9 bases from J, with 9 bases in between. This CDR3 spans 13 amino acids. The CDR3 region is CASSLAEGWELFF. In DNA form, the CDR3 reads TGCGCCAGCAGCTTGGCCGAGGGCTGGGAGCTGTTTTTT.

The chain recombines TRBV19 with TRBJ2-3; TRBD1 agrees at 7 bases. The J segment lost 4 bases and the V segment lost 5 bases, leaving 12 bases of the junction unmatched. The CDR3 runs 16 residues. Per germline, CDR1 LNHDA and CDR2 SQIVND (reference sequence). The CDR3: CASSYPPGRGSDTQYF. CDR3 in DNA: TGTGCCAGTAGTTACCCCCCGGGCAGGGGGTCAGATACGCAGTATTTT.

This sequence joins TRBV28 and TRBJ1-2; 7 nucleotides align to TRBD1. The CDR3 has 13 amino acids. V dropped 5 bases and J dropped 11; count of bases not matched to a gene: 11. From germline, CDR1 is MDHEN and CDR2 SYDVKM. For the CDR3, the DNA is TGTGCCAGCAGTATAACCGGGACAGTCGGGTACACCTTC. Its protein product is CASSITGTVGYTF.

V gene TRBV5-1 combines with J gene TRBJ2-5, with D possibly TRBD2 on 6 matching bases. Trimming removed 4 bases from V and 0 bases from J, with 10 bases in between. The CDR3 has 14 amino acids. The V gene's germline CDR1 is SGHRS and CDR2 YFSETQ. Here the CDR3 reads CASSPRGNQETQYF. The CDR3, as DNA: TGCGCCAGCAGCCCCCGGGGGAACCAAGAGACCCAGTACTTC.

A note on this clone: A read error may account for a junction end that differs from germline. The genes are TRBV7-9 and TRBJ1-1; D not resolved. Germline CDR1 reads SEHNR; CDR2 reads FQNEAQ (reference sequence). This CDR3 is 14 amino acids long. The CDR3 DNA is TGTGCCAGCTCACTGGAAGGAGTGAATACTGAAGCTTTCTTT. Protein sequence: CASSLEGVNTEAFF.

The table lists this clone with a few counts. V is TRBV7-9 and J is TRBJ2-1; D unclear. Per germline, CDR1 SEHNR and CDR2 FQNEAQ (reference sequence). The CDR3 spans 12 residues. The V end was cut by 4 bases, the J end by 4 bases, with 5 bases between. The chain's CDR3 is CASSSNYNEQFF. The CDR3 DNA sequence: TGTGCCAGCAGCTCTAATTACAATGAGCAGTTCTTC.

This clone turned up a few times. The V and J genes are TRBV6-6 and TRBJ2-3; D possibly corresponds to TRBD2 (7 bases). Germline loops: CDR1 MNHNY, CDR2 SVGAGI (reference sequence). V gave up 5 bases and J gave up 4 bases, with 16 bases separating them. The CDR3 length is 15 residues. The DNA for the CDR3 is TGTGCCAGCAGTAGCGCGGGGGCTGGGCCAGATACGCAGTATTTT. It is translated as CASSSAGAGPDTQYF.

V usage is TRBV6-1 and J usage is TRBJ2-2; possibly TRBD2 for D (7 bases). Trimming shortened V by 2 bases and J by 3 bases, and 16 bases separated the two germline ends. The CDR3 consists of 17 residues. From germline, CDR1 is MNHNS and CDR2 SASEGT. CDR3 coding DNA: TGTGCCAGCAGTGAACTCGGCGGAGGGGGGGACACCGGGGAGCTGTTTTTT. It encodes CASSELGGGGDTGELFF.

The V call is TRBV6-6, the J call TRBJ2-1; 11 bases align to TRBD2. Germline lookup yields CDR1 MNHNY and CDR2 SVGAGI (reference sequence). The CDR3 is made up of 15 amino acids. J was trimmed by 2 bases and V by 7 bases; bases with no gene match: 4. CDR3 nucleotides: TGTGCCAGCACGTTAGCGGGAGGGCCCTACAATGAGCAGTTCTTC. As protein: CASTLAGGPYNEQFF.

Turning to this clone: Germline is not matched at one junction end, which may reflect a read error. The rearrangement joins TRBV7-7 to TRBJ1-1, with D hard to call. Germline V gives CDR1 SSHAT, CDR2 FNYEAQ (reference sequence). This CDR3 is built from 13 residues. The CDR3 DNA is TGTGCTAGCAGCCCATTCATGAACACTGAAGCTTTCTTT. It translates to CASSPFMNTEAFF.

This clone was picked up one time. This chain uses TRBV29-1 with TRBJ1-1, with D uncertain. Germline V gene lookup returns CDR1 SQVTM and CDR2 ANQGSEA. The CDR3 runs 13 residues. The V end lost 4 bases, the J end lost 0 bases, and 9 bases lay between the germline ends. The CDR3 DNA reads TGCAGCGTTGGGCGGATAATGAACACTGAAGCTTTCTTT. Its protein product is CSVGRIMNTEAFF.

By sample fraction, this clone is medium-sized (0.01 to 0.1%). The same CDR3 also results from other DNA sequences found in this sample. The chain is built from TRBV18 and TRBJ2-1; 8 bases match TRBD2. The J segment lost 4 bases and the V segment lost 6 bases, leaving 23 bases of the junction unmatched. From germline, CDR1 is KGHSH and CDR2 LQKENI. The CDR3 is 20 residues long. The CDR3 loop is CASSPRLGSGARGGYNEQFF. The CDR3 DNA sequence: TGTGCCAGCTCTCCCAGGTTGGGTAGCGGGGCTAGGGGGGGATACAATGAGCAGTTCTTC.

The gene calls are TRBV7-2 and TRBJ1-4; TRBD1 matches at 11 bases. V lost 3 bases and J lost 0; bases outside the gene matches: 3. CDR3 length: 17 amino acids. The germline gives CDR1 SGHTA, CDR2 FQGNSA. CDR3 loop: CASSFRGQGATNEKLFF. In DNA form, the CDR3 reads TGTGCCAGCAGCTTTAGGGGACAGGGGGCAACTAATGAAAAACTGTTTTTT.